This TCR beta chain was identified in a study of blood T cells in healthy people across ages (dated by TCRdb to about 2015). With respect to the entire study: In model experiments, roughly one uniquely barcoded TCR beta cDNA molecule per two T cells was captured by template switching. Using the same blood draw, the study looked at two additional independent replicas of 1 million unique cDNA reads for two donors, one aged 18 to 29 and the other aged 80 or older. The donors were split into four age groups: young (average about 16 years), middle-aged (39), aged (62) and long-lived (over 75). To avoid experimental bias, donors of different ages were distributed randomly across sequencing lanes. To track age-related changes in TCR beta repertoire diversity, the study relied on deep sequencing normalized with unique cDNA molecular identifiers. General findings and caveats noted by the study authors: Observed TCR beta diversity correlated strongly with the percentage of naive T cells measured by flow cytometry. Because donor CMV infection status was unknown, age-related changes in expanded clonotypes were potentially confounded. Compared with the aged group, the long-lived group had more naive CD4+ T cells, fewer expanded clones and increased TCR diversity, a pattern suggesting age selection. As age increased, observed TCR beta diversity per million T cells dropped in a roughly linear way, and a significant reduction was already evident by age around 41. Estimates of total diversity based on one million sequenced T cells were regarded as lower bounds and as underestimates. Since profiling was done on bulk unsorted PBMCs, naive and antigen-experienced compartments could not be conclusively compared.

The germline V gene (reference sequence) gives CDR1 as LGHDT and CDR2 as YNNKEL. Trimming at the junction amounts to 2 bases on V and 8 bases on J, and the germline ends lie 4 bases apart. The CDR3 numbers 11 residues from cysteine through phenylalanine. Of all the DNA, just the CDR3 is kept, 33 bases in frame from base 1. Library construction relied on 5' RACE. Instrument on record: Illumina HiSeq 2500. The second PCR ran for roughly 7 to 12 cycles and used a J-beta primer mix along with a sample-barcoded 5' primer. A unique molecular identifier was introduced onto each TCR beta cDNA molecule by a template-switch 5' adaptor carrying 12 random nucleotides. At least 2.5 million CDR3-containing paired-end reads were obtained from each sample. First-strand cDNA synthesis was performed from all RNA using the Mint cDNA synthesis kit, with priming by a TRBC-specific oligonucleotide. Following uracil-DNA glycosylase treatment, a first 18-cycle PCR with universal primers M1SS and BC2_uni_R was performed on all cDNA. The study's own analysis went as follows. For normalization, 1 million high-quality reads were randomly selected from each sample, with every read carrying a distinct molecular identifier. Instead of being binned into consensus sequences, reads with shared molecular identifiers were discarded. CDR3 identification, clonotype clustering and error correction used MiTCR with a Q25 quality threshold and the strictest error-elimination algorithm. A nonparametric unseen species model with Euler transformation was used to estimate a lower bound on total TCR beta diversity. TCRdb trimmed public reads at Q25 via fastp, called clones via MiXCR and kept in-frame beta chains. Rows are unified per CDR3 protein, each entry keeping the most common DNA and genes. TCRdb, not the original authors, processed these V and J calls. The sample profile shows almost 800,000 distinct CDR3 sequences; over 45% of them were found once. Of the sample, 20% to 25% is held by the ten largest clones.

This clonotype was counted a single time. Its antigen is not yet known. Base qualities were left out, and no much larger clone turns up one base away. The roughly 37 donors, aged roughly 6 to 95 years, were systemically healthy Caucasian individuals from Russia. Ten milliliters of peripheral blood were drawn from each donor into EDTA-treated Vacutainer tubes. Ficoll-Paque density-gradient centrifugation was used to isolate PBMCs, with at least 7 million obtained per sample. Total RNA, at least 6 micrograms per sample, was extracted from PBMCs with Trizol reagent. For every donor, flow cytometry on a PBMC aliquot measured the percentage of naive CD45RAhigh/CD27high T cells.

The TCR comes from a man between 25 and 39 years old in good health. The chain employs TRBV3-1 and TRBJ2-1; there is no confident call for the D gene. The source material was blood. The nucleotide sequence reads TGTGCCAGCAGCCAATATTATGAGCAGTTCTTC. This encodes CASSQYYEQFF.